One and the same sample provided the 32 T cell receptor beta chains below, sequenced in a study of T cells after yellow fever vaccination. In TCRdb, the 5' RACE reads were re-called with MiXCR into one record per CDR3 protein. The sample has around 610,000 distinct CDR3 sequences, roughly 13% seen once. The material sequenced was PBMCs, taken on the day of the yellow fever booster vaccination. The receptors shown here come from a man aged 25 to 40 who received the YFV17D yellow fever vaccine.

V and J are TRBV2 and TRBJ2-1; D is undetermined. Germline V gene sequence: CDR1 SNHLY, CDR2 FYNNEI. The ends were cut back, 1 base at V and 6 bases at J, with 13 bases in the middle. The CDR3 has 15 residues. CDR3 in amino acids: CASSEVDPFGNEQFF. DNA of the CDR3: TGTGCCAGCAGTGAAGTGGATCCCTTCGGCAATGAGCAGTTCTTC. The full variable domain, completed using reference TRBV2 and TRBJ2-1, is EPEVTQTPSHQVTQMGQEVILRCVPISNHLYFYWYRQILGQKVEFLVSFYNNEISEKSEIFDDQFSVERPDGSNFTLKIRSTKLEDSAMYFCASSEVDPFGNEQFFGPGTRLTVL.

This clonotype was picked up a small number of times. The chain links TRBV20-1 to TRBJ2-1, with 10 bases aligning to TRBD2. This CDR3 has 14 residues. Trimming cost V 3 bases and J 12 bases; bases outside gene matches: 11. Germline assignment: CDR1 DFQATT and CDR2 SNEGSKA (reference sequence). The CDR3 sequence: CSASRLAGDTAQFF. The CDR3 coding sequence is TGCAGTGCTAGCCGCCTAGCGGGAGATACGGCGCAGTTCTTC.

This clonotype occurred a few times. V usage is TRBV9 and J usage is TRBJ2-2; D may be TRBD1 (5 bases). The germline V gene encodes CDR1 SGDLS and CDR2 YYNGEE. This CDR3 comprises 16 residues. The V and J ends lost 0 bases and 4 bases respectively, with 13 bases between them. The CDR3 bases are TGTGCCAGCAGCGTAGGGGGCCTCCCGGGCACCGGGGAGCTGTTTTTT. Translated, it gives CASSVGGLPGTGELFF.

The J gene is TRBJ1-5, the V gene TRBV19; 7 positions agree with TRBD1. The germline CDR1 and CDR2 sequences are LNHDA and SQIVND (reference sequence). V dropped 0 bases and J dropped 3; count of bases not matched to a gene: 8. The CDR3 extends over 17 amino acids. The CDR3 DNA reads as TGTGCCAGTAGTATAGATCTAACGGGACAGACCAATCAGCCCCAGCATTTT. Encoded protein: CASSIDLTGQTNQPQHF.

This chain joins TRBV5-5 and TRBJ2-7; 9 bases align to TRBD2. The CDR3 runs 16 residues. The junction had 8 bases not matched to a gene; V was cut back by 1 base and J by 3 bases. The germline gives CDR1 SGHKS, CDR2 YYEKEE (reference sequence). The CDR3 reads CASSLYLLAGLYEQYF. The CDR3 DNA reads as TGTGCCAGCAGCTTGTACTTACTAGCGGGCCTCTACGAGCAGTACTTC.

This clonotype was detected a few times. The rearrangement uses TRBV6-2 or TRBV6-3 and TRBJ1-5; the match to TRBD1 covers 7 bases. V lost 6 bases to trimming and J lost 5 bases; unmatched junction nucleotides: 10. This CDR3 contains 15 residues. Looked up from germline, CDR1 is MNHEY and CDR2 is SVGEGT. The CDR3 region is CASSSTDRRYQPQHF. In DNA form, the CDR3 reads TGTGCCAGCAGCTCAACGGACAGGAGATATCAGCCCCAGCATTTT.

This clonotype has more than one count but fewer than ten. This rearrangement joins TRBV7-2 to TRBJ2-7; D might be TRBD2 (5 bases). CDR1 is SGHTA, CDR2 FQGNSA, per germline. The CDR3 spans 16 residues. Between the trimmed V and J ends, which lost 5 bases and 0 bases, there was a span of 17 bases. This CDR3 is CASSPNPGISSYEQYF. The CDR3 nucleotides are TGTGCCAGCAGCCCAAACCCCGGGATAAGCTCCTACGAGCAGTACTTC.

The V gene is TRBV19, the J gene TRBJ2-1; D is possibly TRBD2 (6 bases). The ends were cut back, 2 bases at V and 8 bases at J, with 13 bases in the middle. The CDR3 length is 14 residues. Germline loops: CDR1 LNHDA, CDR2 SQIVND (reference sequence). This CDR3 reads CASSIYAGTDEQFF. The CDR3 DNA is TGTGCCAGTAGTATATATGCGGGAACCGATGAGCAGTTCTTC.

The rearrangement joins TRBV5-1 to TRBJ2-1, with 9 bases fitting TRBD2. Looked up from germline, CDR1 is SGHRS and CDR2 is YFSETQ. V lost 4 bases, J lost 4 bases, and 12 bases stayed unmatched. The CDR3 length is 17 residues. The CDR3 reads CASSRGRLAGPYNEQFF. The CDR3 bases are TGCGCCAGCAGCCGAGGGCGGCTAGCGGGACCGTACAATGAGCAGTTCTTC.

In this sample, this clonotype turned up a few times. The J gene is TRBJ2-7, the V gene TRBV6-2 or TRBV6-3, with 8 bases aligning to TRBD1. V lost 6 bases, J lost 4 bases, and 11 bases stayed unmatched. Germline assignment: CDR1 MNHEY and CDR2 SVGEGT. The CDR3 has 15 residues. CDR3 DNA: TGTGCCAGCAGAATCGCCGGGCAGGGGGCTTACGAGCAGTACTTC. It translates to CASRIAGQGAYEQYF.

A few counts support this clonotype. DNA for the CDR3: TGCAGTGCTGATTCCGGGACAGGGAATGAGCAGTTCTTC. Amino acids: CSADSGTGNEQFF. This sequence joins TRBV20-1 and TRBJ2-1, with TRBD1 identical over 9 bases. In germline, CDR1 is DFQATT, CDR2 SNEGSKA (reference sequence). The V gene end was trimmed by 5 bases and the J gene end by 7 bases; junction bases not matched to a gene: 6. This CDR3 region has 13 residues.

The sample holds a few counts of this clonotype. This chain links TRBV6-5 with TRBJ2-1; no reliable D call. Trimming cost V 2 bases and J 3 bases, with 11 bases left between them. The CDR3 loop spans 15 amino acids. Germline-derived CDR1 and CDR2 are MNHEY and SVGAGI. The CDR3 region has the DNA TGTGCCAGCAGTTACGTCTTCGGGTACTACAATGAGCAGTTCTTC. Translation: CASSYVFGYYNEQFF.

V gene TRBV5-5 combines with J gene TRBJ1-5; weak D call: TRBD1 (5 bases). CDR1 and CDR2 (germline): SGHKS, YYEKEE (reference sequence). The V end was cut by 4 bases, the J end by 6 bases, with 14 bases between. This CDR3 comprises 14 residues. The CDR3: CASSARQNTQPQHF. CDR3 sequence (DNA): TGTGCCAGCAGCGCCAGACAGAATACTCAGCCCCAGCATTTT.

The chain employs TRBV5-1 and TRBJ2-7; weak D call: TRBD2 (5 bases). The CDR3 sequence is 13 residues long. The germline V gene encodes CDR1 SGHRS and CDR2 YFSETQ. The V end lost 0 bases, the J end lost 7 bases, and 11 bases lay between the germline ends. CDR3 bases: TGCGCCAGCAGCTTGGGACCTACGGGGGAGCAGTACTTC. Translation: CASSLGPTGEQYF.

There are many counts of this clonotype. The V gene is TRBV29-1, the J gene TRBJ1-1; D gene unclear. Trimming cost V 2 bases and J 0 bases, with 7 bases left between them. The CDR3 has 13 amino acids. Germline loops: CDR1 SQVTM, CDR2 ANQGSEA. The CDR3: CSVEREMNTEAFF. CDR3 DNA sequence: TGCAGCGTTGAAAGAGAGATGAACACTGAAGCTTTCTTT.

The sample holds a few counts of this clonotype. The J gene is TRBJ2-1, the V gene TRBV12-5, with a possible D match to TRBD2 (6 bases). The ends were cut back, 5 bases at V and 2 bases at J, with 13 bases in the middle. Germline loops: CDR1 LGHNT, CDR2 FRNRAP. The CDR3 runs to 15 residues. The CDR3 DNA is TGTGCTAGTGGTCGGGGGACGGGAGCCTACAATGAGCAGTTCTTC. As protein: CASGRGTGAYNEQFF.

The chain has TRBV10-1 and TRBJ2-7, with a possible D match to TRBD1 (5 bases). The CDR3 is 13 amino acids. V lost 10 bases, J lost 6 bases, and 19 bases lay in between. CDR1 and CDR2 (germline): WNHNN, SYGVQD (reference sequence). CDR3 region: CATGPGPTSEQYF. CDR3 nucleotide sequence: TGCGCCACCGGTCCAGGGCCTACCTCCGAGCAGTACTTC.

The rearrangement joins TRBV20-1 to TRBJ2-1; D not certain. Trimming took 2 bases from V and 6 from J, leaving 17 bases between them. The CDR3 has 15 residues. In germline, CDR1 is DFQATT, CDR2 SNEGSKA (reference sequence). For the CDR3, the DNA is TGCAGTGCTAGAAATAACGGGCTCGCCCCCAATGAGCAGTTCTTC. Translated, it gives CSARNNGLAPNEQFF.

This clonotype was picked up a small number of times. V usage is TRBV19 and J usage is TRBJ2-7, with TRBD1 matching 7 bases. CDR3 length: 14 amino acids. Germline V CDR1 and CDR2: LNHDA, SQIVND (reference sequence). V lost 5 bases to trimming and J lost 2 bases; unmatched junction nucleotides: 6. The DNA for the CDR3 is TGTGCCAGTAGTCGGGACAGCTATACCTACGAGCAGTACTTC. This sequence encodes CASSRDSYTYEQYF.

The genes are TRBV29-1 and TRBJ2-3; 9 nucleotides line up with TRBD2. Losses at the gene ends were 6 bases for V and 6 bases for J; bases not matched to a gene: 4. Germline loops: CDR1 SQVTM, CDR2 ANQGSEA. The CDR3 runs to 12 residues. CDR3 in amino acids: CSVDGLADTQYF. In DNA form, the CDR3 reads TGCAGCGTAGACGGACTAGCGGATACGCAGTATTTT.

This clonotype was detected only a few times. This chain joins TRBV29-1 and TRBJ2-7, with 13 bases aligning to TRBD2. J was trimmed by 5 bases and V by 8 bases; bases with no gene match: 6. The CDR3 has 13 amino acids. Germline V gene lookup returns CDR1 SQVTM and CDR2 ANQGSEA. In nucleotides, the CDR3 is TGCAGCTTCCGGACTAGCGGGAGTAACGAGCAGTACTTC. This codes for CSFRTSGSNEQYF.

This chain connects TRBV5-6 to TRBJ2-1, with 7 bases aligning to TRBD1. This CDR3 is built from 15 residues. The germline gives CDR1 SGHDT, CDR2 YYEEEE. Trimming took 5 bases from V and 2 from J; bases not matched to a gene: 7. The CDR3: CASSFDRVPYNEQFF. CDR3 sequence (DNA): TGTGCCAGCAGTTTCGACAGGGTTCCCTACAATGAGCAGTTCTTC.

A few counts support this clonotype. The rearrangement links TRBV7-2 to TRBJ2-5; D is ambiguous. CDR1 and CDR2 from the germline V gene are SGHTA and FQGNSA. The CDR3 extends over 13 amino acids. V lost 6 bases and J 3 bases, leaving 11 bases between the germline ends. This CDR3 is CASSFNREETQYF. The DNA of the CDR3 is TGTGCCAGCAGTTTCAATCGAGAAGAGACCCAGTACTTC.

The V and J genes are TRBV5-1 and TRBJ2-7; D remains ambiguous. The CDR3 is 15 residues long. Deletions cut 3 bases from V and 5 bases from J, with 18 bases between. In germline, CDR1 is SGHRS, CDR2 YFSETQ. The CDR3 here is CASSWASRPNDEQYF. In DNA, the CDR3 is TGCGCCAGCAGCTGGGCCTCGCGGCCCAATGACGAGCAGTACTTC.

This clonotype has a handful of counts. This chain links TRBV5-1 with TRBJ2-6; 8 nucleotides align to TRBD1. V dropped 3 bases and J dropped 0; count of bases not matched to a gene: 5. The CDR3 extends over 17 amino acids. The germline V gene has CDR1 SGHRS and CDR2 YFSETQ. CDR3 coding DNA: TGCGCCAGCAGCTGGGGGACAGGACCCTCTGGGGCCAACGTCCTGACTTTC. Protein product: CASSWGTGPSGANVLTF.

This clonotype has more than one count but fewer than ten. V gene TRBV18 combines with J gene TRBJ1-1; D remains unclear. The V end was cut by 3 bases, the J end by 3 bases, with 11 bases between. This CDR3 is 14 amino acids long. CDR1 and CDR2 from the germline V gene are KGHSH and LQKENI. CDR3 bases: TGTGCCAGCTCACCGGGAGACGGACACACTGAAGCTTTCTTT. Translating it yields CASSPGDGHTEAFF.

The chain couples TRBV12-3 or TRBV12-4 to TRBJ1-5, with 7 bases lining up with TRBD1. The V and J ends lost 4 bases and 3 bases, in that order; junction bases with no gene match: 3. The CDR3 contains 14 residues. As DNA, the CDR3 is TGTGCCAGCAGTTGGGACAGTTTCAATCAGCCCCAGCATTTT. It codes for CASSWDSFNQPQHF.

This clonotype appeared a few times. This chain joins TRBV20-1 and TRBJ2-7, with 7 bases aligning to TRBD1. Germline-derived CDR1 and CDR2 are DFQATT and SNEGSKA (reference sequence). There are 14 residues in the CDR3. V was clipped by 2 bases and J by 1 base; unmatched bases: 5. CDR3 nucleotide sequence: TGCAGTGCTAGAAAAGGACAGGCTTCCTACGAGCAGTACTTC. Its translation is CSARKGQASYEQYF.

This clonotype was observed a few times. V and J are TRBV7-9 and TRBJ1-2; D is unresolved. The CDR3 is 15 amino acids. Trimming pared 6 bases from V and 0 bases from J, leaving 14 bases between. Germline V gives CDR1 SEHNR, CDR2 FQNEAQ (reference sequence). CDR3 bases: TGTGCCAGCAGTACAGTGGCAGAAGCTAACTATGGCTACACCTTC. Translated: CASSTVAEANYGYTF.

The chain carries TRBV6-2 or TRBV6-3 and TRBJ1-2; TRBD1 is a possible D gene (6 bases). The V end lost 5 bases, the J end lost 0 bases, and 10 bases lay between the germline ends. Germline CDR1 and CDR2: MNHEY and SVGEGT. The CDR3 runs to 14 residues. Written as DNA, the CDR3 is TGTGCCAGCAGTAGGACAGCTACTAACTATGGCTACACCTTC. It specifies CASSRTATNYGYTF.

The chain combines TRBV6-2 or TRBV6-3 with TRBJ2-7, with 11 bases lining up with TRBD2. CDR3 length: 15 amino acids. V lost 0 bases and J lost 6; bases outside the gene matches: 4. Germline V gene lookup returns CDR1 MNHEY and CDR2 SVGEGT. CDR3 protein: CASSYSGLAAGEQYF. In DNA, the CDR3 is TGTGCCAGCAGTTACTCGGGACTAGCGGCCGGCGAGCAGTACTTC.

This clonotype has only a few counts. J is TRBJ2-7 and V is TRBV24-1; 11 bases align to TRBD2. Germline V gene data show CDR1 as KGHDR and CDR2 as SFDVKD. V lost 9 bases, J lost 2 bases, and 17 bases stayed unmatched. The CDR3 is 18 residues long. CDR3 DNA: TGTGCCACCTCTATGACTAGCGGGAACCCTGAACCCGCCTACGAGCAGTACTTC. It codes for CATSMTSGNPEPAYEQYF.